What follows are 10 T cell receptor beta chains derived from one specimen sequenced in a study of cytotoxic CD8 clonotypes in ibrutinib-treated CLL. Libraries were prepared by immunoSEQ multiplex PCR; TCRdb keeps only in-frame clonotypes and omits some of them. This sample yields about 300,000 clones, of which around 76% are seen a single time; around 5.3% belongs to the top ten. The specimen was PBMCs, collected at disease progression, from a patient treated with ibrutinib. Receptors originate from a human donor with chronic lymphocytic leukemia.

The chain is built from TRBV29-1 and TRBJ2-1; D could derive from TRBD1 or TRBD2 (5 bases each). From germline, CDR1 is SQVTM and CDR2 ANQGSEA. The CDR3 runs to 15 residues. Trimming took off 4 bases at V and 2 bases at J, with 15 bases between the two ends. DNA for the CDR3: TGCAGCGTTGGTGACAGACTAAGGCCCTACAATGAGCAGTTCTTC. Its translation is CSVGDRLRPYNEQFF.

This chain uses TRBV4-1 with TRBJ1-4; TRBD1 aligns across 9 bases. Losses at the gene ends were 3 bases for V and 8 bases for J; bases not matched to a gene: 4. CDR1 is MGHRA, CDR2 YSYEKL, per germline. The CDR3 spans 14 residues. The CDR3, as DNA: TGCGCCAGCAGCCACGGGACAGGGCGGGAAAAACTGTTTTTT. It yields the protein CASSHGTGREKLFF.

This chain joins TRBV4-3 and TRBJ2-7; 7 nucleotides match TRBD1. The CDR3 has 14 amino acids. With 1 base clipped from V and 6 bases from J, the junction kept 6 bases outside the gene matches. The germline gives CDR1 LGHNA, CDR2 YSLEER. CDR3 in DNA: TGCGCCAGCAGCCAAGGTCCCAGGGGGTCCGAGCAGTACTTC. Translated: CASSQGPRGSEQYF.

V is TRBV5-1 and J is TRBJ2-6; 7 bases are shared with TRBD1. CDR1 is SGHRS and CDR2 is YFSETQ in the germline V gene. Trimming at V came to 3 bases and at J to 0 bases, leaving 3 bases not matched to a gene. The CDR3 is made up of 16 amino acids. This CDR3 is CASSWGQYSGANVLTF. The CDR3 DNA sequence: TGCGCCAGCAGCTGGGGACAGTACTCTGGGGCCAACGTCCTGACTTTC.

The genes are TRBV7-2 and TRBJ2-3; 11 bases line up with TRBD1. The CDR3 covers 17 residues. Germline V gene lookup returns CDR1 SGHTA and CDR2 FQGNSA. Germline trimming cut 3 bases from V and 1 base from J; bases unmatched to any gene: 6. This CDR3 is CASSFGQGAGGTDTQYF. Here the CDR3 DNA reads TGTGCCAGCAGCTTCGGACAGGGGGCTGGGGGCACAGATACGCAGTATTTT. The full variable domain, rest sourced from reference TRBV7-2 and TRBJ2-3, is GAGVSQSPSNKVTEKGKDVELRCDPISGHTALYWYRQSLGQGLEFLIYFQGNSAPDKSGLPSDRFSAERTGGSVSTLTIQRTQQEDSAVYLCASSFGQGAGGTDTQYFGPGTRLTVL.

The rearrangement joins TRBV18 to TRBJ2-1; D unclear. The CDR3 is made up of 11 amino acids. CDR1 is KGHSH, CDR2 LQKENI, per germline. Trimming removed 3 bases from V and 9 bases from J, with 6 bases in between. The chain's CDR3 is CASSPVGEQFF. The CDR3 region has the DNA TGTGCCAGCTCACCGGTAGGTGAGCAGTTCTTC.

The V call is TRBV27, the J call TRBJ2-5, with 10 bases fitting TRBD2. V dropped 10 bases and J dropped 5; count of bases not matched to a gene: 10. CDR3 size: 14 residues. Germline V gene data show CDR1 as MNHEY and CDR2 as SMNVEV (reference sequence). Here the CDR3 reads CATVAGGLFETQYF. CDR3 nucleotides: TGTGCCACCGTAGCGGGGGGCCTATTCGAGACCCAGTACTTC.

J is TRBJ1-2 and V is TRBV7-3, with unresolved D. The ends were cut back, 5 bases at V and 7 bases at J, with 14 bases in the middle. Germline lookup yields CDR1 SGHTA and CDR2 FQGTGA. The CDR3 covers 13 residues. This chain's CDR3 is CASSRVAGSGYTF. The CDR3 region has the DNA TGTGCCAGCAGCAGGGTTGCGGGTAGTGGCTACACCTTC.

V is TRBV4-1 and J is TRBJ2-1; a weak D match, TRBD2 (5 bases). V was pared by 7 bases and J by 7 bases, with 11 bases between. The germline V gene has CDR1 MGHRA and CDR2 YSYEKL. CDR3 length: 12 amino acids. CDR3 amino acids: CASTPPGNEQFF. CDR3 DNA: TGCGCCAGCACCCCGCCGGGGAATGAGCAGTTCTTC.

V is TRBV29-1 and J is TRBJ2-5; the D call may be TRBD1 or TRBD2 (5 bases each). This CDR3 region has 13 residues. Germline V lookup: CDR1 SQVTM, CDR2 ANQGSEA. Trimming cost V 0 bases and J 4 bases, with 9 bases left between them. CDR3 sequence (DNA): TGCAGCGTTGAAGACTGGGACGTAGAGACCCAGTACTTC. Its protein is CSVEDWDVETQYF.